The 15 T cell receptor beta chains presented below share a single source sample, sequenced in a study of blood T cells in healthy people across ages. The second PCR ran about 6 to 11 cycles with a sample-barcoded 5' primer and J-beta primers. Via MiXCR, TCRdb re-called the 5' RACE reads, giving one row per CDR3 protein. This table holds 1.4 million or so distinct CDR3 sequences, roughly 43% found once. The sequenced sample consisted of blood. These receptors originate from a woman aged 18-35 years in good health.

The chain has TRBV12-3 or TRBV12-4 and TRBJ1-6; D is possibly TRBD1 (6 bases). This CDR3 contains 15 residues. The V gene lost 3 bases and the J gene lost 7 bases, with 13 bases spanning the gap. The CDR3 loop is CASSFLGQGNSPLHF. CDR3 DNA sequence: TGTGCCAGCAGTTTCCTGGGACAAGGAAATTCACCCCTCCACTTT.

This clonotype was found once. The CDR3 loop is CASSSPDSPYGYTF. Written as DNA, the CDR3 is TGTGCCAGCAGTTCCCCCGACAGCCCCTATGGCTACACCTTC. The chain joins TRBV12-3 or TRBV12-4 to TRBJ1-2; tentatively, D is TRBD1 (5 bases). Trimming removed 4 bases at V and 4 bases at J, with 13 bases between. The CDR3 loop spans 14 amino acids.

In this sample, this clonotype turned up a few times. The V call is TRBV28, the J call TRBJ2-1, with no clear D. The CDR3 length is 11 residues. Per germline, CDR1 MDHEN and CDR2 SYDVKM. V was trimmed by 5 bases and J by 8 bases, leaving 7 bases between them. The CDR3 region has the DNA TGTGCCAGCAGTGGGTTCGATGAGCAGTTCTTC. Its protein is CASSGFDEQFF. The entire variable domain, with the rest obtained from reference TRBV28 and TRBJ2-1, is as follows: DVKVTQSSRYLVKRTGEKVFLECVQDMDHENMFWYRQDPGLGLRLIYFSYDVKMKEKGDIPEGYSVSREKKERFSLILESASTNQTSMYLCASSGFDEQFFGPGTRLTVL.

This chain links TRBV28 with TRBJ2-7, with D tentatively TRBD2 (6 bases). The V end lost 7 bases, the J end lost 3 bases, and 28 bases lay between the germline ends. This CDR3 spans 18 amino acids. Germline-derived CDR1 and CDR2 are MDHEN and SYDVKM. The chain's CDR3 is CASTRVVGPRLDLYEQYF. The CDR3 DNA follows: TGTGCCAGCACCCGGGTTGTCGGGCCGCGACTAGATCTCTACGAGCAGTACTTC.

V and J are TRBV4-2 and TRBJ2-3; D gene unclear. The length of the CDR3 is 12 residues. Trimming cost V 0 bases and J 7 bases, with 5 bases left between them. Per germline, CDR1 LGHNA and CDR2 YNFKEQ. In DNA, the CDR3 is TGTGCCAGCAGCCAAGATCTTAATACGCAGTATTTT. It encodes CASSQDLNTQYF.

This clonotype occurred a few times. As DNA, the CDR3 is TGTGCCAGCAGTGAATCTTGGAGCTCTTGGGAGTACTTC. Protein: CASSESWSSWEYF. This rearrangement joins TRBV25-1 to TRBJ2-5; D call uncertain. The CDR3 has 13 residues. Germline V gives CDR1 MGHDK, CDR2 SYGVNS. Trimming left V 1 base short and J 12 bases short, with 15 bases between.

Of note for this clonotype: One end of the junction does not line up with germline, which may come from a read error. The rearrangement links TRBV9 to TRBJ2-3; unclear D gene. This CDR3 is 12 amino acids long. Germline CDR1 and CDR2: SGDLS and YYNGEE. In DNA form, the CDR3 reads TGTGCCGGCAGCGTGTTGTCAGATACGCAGTATTTT. This translates into CAGSVLSDTQYF.

The chain combines TRBV27 with TRBJ1-1; perhaps TRBD1 as D (5 bases). V was clipped by 10 bases and J by 5 bases, with 14 bases between them. Per the germline V gene, CDR1 is MNHEY and CDR2 is SMNVEV (reference sequence). The length of the CDR3 is 12 residues. This chain's CDR3 is CATGHGITEAFF. CDR3 bases: TGTGCCACCGGACACGGGATTACTGAAGCTTTCTTT.

For this clonotype: Germline is not matched at one junction end, which may reflect a read error. The J gene is TRBJ2-3, the V gene TRBV10-3, with a possible D match to TRBD2 (6 bases). The CDR3 consists of 18 residues. The germline CDR1 and CDR2 sequences are ENHRY and SYGVKD. In DNA form, the CDR3 reads TGTGCCACCTCCCTTTCTAGCGAGGGGCCCGAGAACACAGATACGCGGTATTTT. It translates to CATSLSSEGPENTDTRYF.

As to this clonotype: A much larger clone is a single base away; this may be a read error. CDR3 sequence reads: CASSFLGVRDDNEQFF. The CDR3 DNA sequence: TGTGCCAGCAGCTTCCTCGGGGTTAGGGATGACAATGAGCAGTTCTTC. The gene calls are TRBV11-2 and TRBJ2-1, with TRBD2 as a possible D gene (5 bases). Germline values: CDR1 SGHAT, CDR2 FQNNGV. The CDR3 covers 16 residues. The V gene lost 3 bases and the J gene lost 5 bases, with 17 bases spanning the gap.

J is TRBJ2-1 and V is TRBV7-2, with unresolved D. The V and J ends lost 1 base and 8 bases respectively, with 6 bases between them. The germline CDR1 and CDR2 sequences are SGHTA and FQGNSA. The CDR3 totals 12 residues. This CDR3 is CASSLVFDEQFF. Here the CDR3 DNA reads TGTGCCAGCAGCTTAGTATTCGATGAGCAGTTCTTC.

J is TRBJ2-5 and V is TRBV20-1; D call uncertain. The germline CDR1 and CDR2 sequences are DFQATT and SNEGSKA (reference sequence). V was cut by 1 base and J by 2 bases, with 11 bases left in between. CDR3 length equals 14 residues. CDR3 in DNA: TGCAGTGCTAGAGGACCTGGGCCTCAAGAGACCCAGTACTTC. Translating gives CSARGPGPQETQYF.

V usage is TRBV4-2 and J usage is TRBJ2-5; D gene unclear. The V gene lost 2 bases and the J gene lost 5 bases, with 12 bases spanning the gap. The CDR3 covers 14 residues. Germline CDR1 is LGHNA and CDR2 is YNFKEQ. In DNA, the CDR3 is TGTGCCAGCAGCCAACAGAGGTCTTGGGAGACCCAGTACTTC. As protein: CASSQQRSWETQYF.

The chain has TRBV12-3 or TRBV12-4 and TRBJ1-1, with a tentative D call TRBD1 (5 bases). The CDR3 is 13 residues long. DNA of the CDR3: TGTGCAACAGACAGTCTTATGAACACTGAAGCTTTCTTT. Its protein is CATDSLMNTEAFF.

Points on this clonotype: A read error may account for a junction end that differs from germline. V is TRBV7-8 and J is TRBJ1-1, with a weak D call TRBD1 (6 bases). CDR1 is SGHVS, CDR2 FQNEAQ, per germline. The CDR3 loop spans 18 amino acids. This CDR3 reads CASSPHRALATKNAEAFF. CDR3 DNA: TGTGCCAGCAGCCCGCACAGGGCCCTAGCCACCAAGAACGCTGAAGCTTTCTTT.